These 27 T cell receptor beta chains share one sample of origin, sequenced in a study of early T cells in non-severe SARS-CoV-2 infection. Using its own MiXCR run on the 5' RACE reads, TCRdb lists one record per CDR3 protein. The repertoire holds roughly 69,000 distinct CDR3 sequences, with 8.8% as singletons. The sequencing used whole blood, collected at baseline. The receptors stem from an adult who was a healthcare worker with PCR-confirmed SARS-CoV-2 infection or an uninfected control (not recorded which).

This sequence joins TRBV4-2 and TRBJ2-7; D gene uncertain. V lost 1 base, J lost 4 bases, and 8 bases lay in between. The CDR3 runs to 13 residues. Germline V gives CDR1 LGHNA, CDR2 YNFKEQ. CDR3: CASSQGNYYEQYF. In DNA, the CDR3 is TGTGCCAGCAGCCAAGGGAACTATTACGAGCAGTACTTC.

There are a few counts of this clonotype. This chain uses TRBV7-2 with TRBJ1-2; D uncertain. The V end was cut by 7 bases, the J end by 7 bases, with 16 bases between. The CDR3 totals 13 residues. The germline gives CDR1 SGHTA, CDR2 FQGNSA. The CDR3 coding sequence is TGTGCCAGCATACGAACAACCGATCGTGGCTACACCTTC. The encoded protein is CASIRTTDRGYTF. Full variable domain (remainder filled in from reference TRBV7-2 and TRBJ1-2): GAGVSQSPSNKVTEKGKDVELRCDPISGHTALYWYRQSLGQGLEFLIYFQGNSAPDKSGLPSDRFSAERTGGSVSTLTIQRTQQEDSAVYLCASIRTTDRGYTFGSGTRLTVV.

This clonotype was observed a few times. The CDR3 spells CASSRWGQQQETQYF. DNA for the CDR3: TGCGCCAGCAGCCGATGGGGACAGCAACAAGAGACCCAGTACTTC. The rearrangement joins TRBV5-1 to TRBJ2-5; 7 nucleotides align to TRBD1. This CDR3 comprises 15 residues. Germline CDR1 is SGHRS and CDR2 is YFSETQ. The junction had 8 bases not matched to a gene; V was cut back by 4 bases and J by 2 bases.

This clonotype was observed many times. The CDR3 region is CSASRRGGTDTQYF. For the CDR3, the DNA is TGCAGTGCTAGTAGGAGGGGTGGCACAGATACGCAGTATTTT. This rearrangement joins TRBV20-1 to TRBJ2-3, with D possibly being TRBD2 (6 bases). The CDR3 has 14 residues. Germline V gene sequence: CDR1 DFQATT, CDR2 SNEGSKA (reference sequence). V lost 3 bases and J 1 base, leaving 11 bases between the germline ends.

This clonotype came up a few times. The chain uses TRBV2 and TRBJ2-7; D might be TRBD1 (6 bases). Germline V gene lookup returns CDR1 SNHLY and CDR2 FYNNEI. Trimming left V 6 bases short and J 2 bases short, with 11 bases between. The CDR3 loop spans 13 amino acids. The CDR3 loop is CASRGTQAYEQYF. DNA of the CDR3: TGTGCCAGCAGGGGGACACAGGCCTACGAGCAGTACTTC.

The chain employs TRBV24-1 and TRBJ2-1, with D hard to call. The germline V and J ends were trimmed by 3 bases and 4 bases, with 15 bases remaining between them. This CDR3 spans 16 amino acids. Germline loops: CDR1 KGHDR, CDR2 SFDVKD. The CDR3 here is CATSDAEPTTYNEQFF. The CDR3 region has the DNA TGTGCCACCAGTGATGCAGAACCAACCACTTACAATGAGCAGTTCTTC.

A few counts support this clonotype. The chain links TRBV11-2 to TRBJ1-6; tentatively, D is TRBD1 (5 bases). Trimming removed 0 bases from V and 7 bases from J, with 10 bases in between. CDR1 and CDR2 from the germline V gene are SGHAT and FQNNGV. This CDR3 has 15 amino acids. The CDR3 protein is CASSLDRGLNSPLHF. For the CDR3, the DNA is TGTGCCAGCAGCTTAGATCGGGGCCTGAATTCACCCCTCCACTTT.

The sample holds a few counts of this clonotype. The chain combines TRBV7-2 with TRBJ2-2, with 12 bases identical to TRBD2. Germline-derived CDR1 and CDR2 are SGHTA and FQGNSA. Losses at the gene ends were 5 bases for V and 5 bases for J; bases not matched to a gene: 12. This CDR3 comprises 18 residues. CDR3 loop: CASSGRNFGTSGTGELFF. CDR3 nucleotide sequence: TGTGCCAGCAGCGGAAGAAATTTTGGGACTAGCGGGACCGGGGAGCTGTTTTTT.

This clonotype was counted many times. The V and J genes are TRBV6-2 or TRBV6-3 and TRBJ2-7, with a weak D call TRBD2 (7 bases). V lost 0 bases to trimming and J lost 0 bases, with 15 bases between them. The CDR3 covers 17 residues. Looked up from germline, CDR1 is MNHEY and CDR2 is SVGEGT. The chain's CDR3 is CASSYSRRGPYSYEQYF. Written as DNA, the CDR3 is TGTGCCAGCAGTTACTCCAGGCGGGGGCCTTACTCCTACGAGCAGTACTTC.

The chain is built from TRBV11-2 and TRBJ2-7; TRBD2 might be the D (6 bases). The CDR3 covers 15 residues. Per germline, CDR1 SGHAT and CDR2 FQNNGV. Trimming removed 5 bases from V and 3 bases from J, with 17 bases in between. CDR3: CASSAAGSGHYEQYF. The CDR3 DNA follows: TGTGCCAGCAGCGCCGCAGGTAGCGGCCACTACGAGCAGTACTTC. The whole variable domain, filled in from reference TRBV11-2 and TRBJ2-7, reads EAGVAQSPRYKIIEKRQSVAFWCNPISGHATLYWYQQILGQGPKLLIQFQNNGVVDDSQLPKDRFSAERLKGVDSTLKIQPAKLEDSAVYLCASSAAGSGHYEQYFGPGTRLTVT.

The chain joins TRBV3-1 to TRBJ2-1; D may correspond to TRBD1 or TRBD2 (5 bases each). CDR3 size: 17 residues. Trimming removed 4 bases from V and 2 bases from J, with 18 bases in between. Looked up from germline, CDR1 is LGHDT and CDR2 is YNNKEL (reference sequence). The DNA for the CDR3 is TGTGCCAGCAGCCGACCCCTGGGGGAACCCCCCTACAATGAGCAGTTCTTC. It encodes CASSRPLGEPPYNEQFF.

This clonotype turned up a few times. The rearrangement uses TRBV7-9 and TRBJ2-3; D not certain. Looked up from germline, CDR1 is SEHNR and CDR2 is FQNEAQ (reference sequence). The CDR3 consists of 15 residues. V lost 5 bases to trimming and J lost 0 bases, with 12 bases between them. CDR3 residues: CASSLRAKSTDTQYF. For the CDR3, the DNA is TGTGCCAGCAGCCTCCGGGCAAAAAGCACAGATACGCAGTATTTT.

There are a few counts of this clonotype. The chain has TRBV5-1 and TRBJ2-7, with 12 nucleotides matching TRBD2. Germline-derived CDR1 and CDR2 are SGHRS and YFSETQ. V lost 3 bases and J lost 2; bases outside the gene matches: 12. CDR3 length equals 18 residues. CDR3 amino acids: CASSSGSWTSGTTYEQYF. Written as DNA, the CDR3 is TGCGCCAGCAGCTCCGGCTCCTGGACTAGCGGGACGACCTACGAGCAGTACTTC.

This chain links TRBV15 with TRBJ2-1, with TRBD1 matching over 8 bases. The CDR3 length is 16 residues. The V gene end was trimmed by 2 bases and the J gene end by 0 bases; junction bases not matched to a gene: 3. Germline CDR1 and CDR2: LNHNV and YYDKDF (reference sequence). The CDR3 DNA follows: TGTGCCACCAGCAGATCAGGGGGCAGCTCCTACAATGAGCAGTTCTTC. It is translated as CATSRSGGSSYNEQFF. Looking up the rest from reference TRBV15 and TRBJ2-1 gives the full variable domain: DAMVIQNPRYQVTQFGKPVTLSCSQTLNHNVMYWYQQKSSQAPKLLFHYYDKDFNNEADTPDNFQSRRPNTSFCFLDIRSPGLGDTAMYLCATSRSGGSSYNEQFFGPGTRLTVL.

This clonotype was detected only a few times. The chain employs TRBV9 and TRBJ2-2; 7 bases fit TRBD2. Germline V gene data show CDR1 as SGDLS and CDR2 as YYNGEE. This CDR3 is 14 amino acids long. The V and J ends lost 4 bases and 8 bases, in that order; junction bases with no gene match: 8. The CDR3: CASSPRGRAGELFF. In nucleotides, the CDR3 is TGTGCCAGCAGCCCCCGTGGGAGGGCTGGGGAGCTGTTTTTT.

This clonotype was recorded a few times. The CDR3, as DNA: TGCAGTGCTAGAGAGCGGGAGAAGAGAGACGAGCAGTACTTC. Translation: CSAREREKRDEQYF. The chain is built from TRBV20-1 and TRBJ2-7, with TRBD2 identical over 7 bases. CDR3 length: 14 amino acids. Germline values: CDR1 DFQATT, CDR2 SNEGSKA (reference sequence). J gave up 5 bases and V 0 bases, and 7 bases lay outside the gene matches.

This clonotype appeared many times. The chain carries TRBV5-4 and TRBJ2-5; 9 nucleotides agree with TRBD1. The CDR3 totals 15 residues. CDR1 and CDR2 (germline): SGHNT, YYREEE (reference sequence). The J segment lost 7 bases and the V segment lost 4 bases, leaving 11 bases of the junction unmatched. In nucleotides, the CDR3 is TGTGCCAGCAGCAAAAACAACAGGGGGCCCGGGACCCAGTACTTC. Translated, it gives CASSKNNRGPGTQYF.

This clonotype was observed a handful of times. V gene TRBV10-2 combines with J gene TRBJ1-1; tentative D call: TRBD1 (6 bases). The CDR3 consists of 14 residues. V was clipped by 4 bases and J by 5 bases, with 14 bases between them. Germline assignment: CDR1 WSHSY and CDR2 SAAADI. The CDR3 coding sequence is TGCGCCAGCAGTGGGAACAGGGAGGGGACTGAAGCTTTCTTT. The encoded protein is CASSGNREGTEAFF.

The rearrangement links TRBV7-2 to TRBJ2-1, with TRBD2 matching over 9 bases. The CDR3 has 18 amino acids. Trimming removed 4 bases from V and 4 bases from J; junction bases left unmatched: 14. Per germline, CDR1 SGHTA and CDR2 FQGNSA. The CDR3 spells CASSSAGTLAGAYNEQFF. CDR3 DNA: TGTGCCAGCAGCTCAGCGGGTACCTTAGCGGGAGCTTACAATGAGCAGTTCTTC.

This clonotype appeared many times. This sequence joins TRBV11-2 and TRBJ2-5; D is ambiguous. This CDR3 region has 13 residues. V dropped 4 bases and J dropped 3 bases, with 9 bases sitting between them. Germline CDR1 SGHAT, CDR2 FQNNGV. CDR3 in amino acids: CASSSTTKETQYF. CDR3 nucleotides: TGTGCCAGCAGCTCAACTACGAAAGAGACCCAGTACTTC.

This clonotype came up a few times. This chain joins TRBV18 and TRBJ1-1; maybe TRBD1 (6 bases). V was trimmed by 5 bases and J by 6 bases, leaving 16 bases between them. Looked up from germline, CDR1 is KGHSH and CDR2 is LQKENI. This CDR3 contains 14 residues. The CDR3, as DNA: TGTGCCAGCTCAAAGAATACAGGGATGGCTGAAGCTTTCTTT. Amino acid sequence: CASSKNTGMAEAFF.

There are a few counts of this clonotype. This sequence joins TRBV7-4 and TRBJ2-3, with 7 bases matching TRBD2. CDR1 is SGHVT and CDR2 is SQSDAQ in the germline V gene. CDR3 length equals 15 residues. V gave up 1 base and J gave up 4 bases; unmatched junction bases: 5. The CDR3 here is CASSLGGRAADTQYF. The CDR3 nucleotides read TGTGCCAGCAGCTTAGGAGGGAGGGCCGCAGATACGCAGTATTTT.

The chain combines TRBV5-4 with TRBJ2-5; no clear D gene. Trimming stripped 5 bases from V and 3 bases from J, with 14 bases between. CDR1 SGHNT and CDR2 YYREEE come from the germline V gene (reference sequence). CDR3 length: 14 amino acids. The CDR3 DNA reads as TGTGCCAGCAGTTTGAGCGCAGGCGAAGAGACCCAGTACTTC. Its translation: CASSLSAGEETQYF.

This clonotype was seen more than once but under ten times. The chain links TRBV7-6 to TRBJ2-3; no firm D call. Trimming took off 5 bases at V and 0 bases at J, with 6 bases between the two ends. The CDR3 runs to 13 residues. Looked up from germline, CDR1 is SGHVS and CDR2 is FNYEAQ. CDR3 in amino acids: CASSDRSTDTQYF. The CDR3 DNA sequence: TGTGCCAGCAGCGACCGAAGCACAGATACGCAGTATTTT.

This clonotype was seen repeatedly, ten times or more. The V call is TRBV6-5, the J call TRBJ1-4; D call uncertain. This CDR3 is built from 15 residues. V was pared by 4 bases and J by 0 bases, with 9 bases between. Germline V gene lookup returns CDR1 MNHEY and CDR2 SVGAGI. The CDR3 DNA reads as TGTGCCAGCAGTTCGATCATTGCAACTAATGAAAAACTGTTTTTT. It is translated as CASSSIIATNEKLFF.

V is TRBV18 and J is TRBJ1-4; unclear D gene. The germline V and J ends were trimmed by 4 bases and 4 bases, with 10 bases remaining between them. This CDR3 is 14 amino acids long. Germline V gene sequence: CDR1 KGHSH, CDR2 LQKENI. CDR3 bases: TGTGCCAGCTCACTTTCTGGGAATAATGAAAAACTGTTTTTT. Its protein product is CASSLSGNNEKLFF.

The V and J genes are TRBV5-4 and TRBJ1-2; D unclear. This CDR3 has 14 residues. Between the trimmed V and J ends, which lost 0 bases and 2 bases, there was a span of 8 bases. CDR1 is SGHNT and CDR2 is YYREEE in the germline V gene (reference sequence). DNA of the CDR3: TGTGCCAGCAGCTTGGAAAATAGGAACTATGGCTACACCTTC. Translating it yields CASSLENRNYGYTF.